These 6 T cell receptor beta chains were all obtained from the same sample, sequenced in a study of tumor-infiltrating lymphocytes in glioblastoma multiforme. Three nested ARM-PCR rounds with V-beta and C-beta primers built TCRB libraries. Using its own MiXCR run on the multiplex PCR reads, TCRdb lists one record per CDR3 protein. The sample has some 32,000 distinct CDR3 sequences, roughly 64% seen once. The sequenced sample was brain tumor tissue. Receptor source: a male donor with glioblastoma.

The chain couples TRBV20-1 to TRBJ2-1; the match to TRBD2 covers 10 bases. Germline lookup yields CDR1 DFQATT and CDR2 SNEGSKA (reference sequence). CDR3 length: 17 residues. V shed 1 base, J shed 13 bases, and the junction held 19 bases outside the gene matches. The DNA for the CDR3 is TGCAGTGCTAGAGGGCTAGCGGGAGTCCTCCGACTTGGTGAACAGTTCTTC. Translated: CSARGLAGVLRLGEQFF.

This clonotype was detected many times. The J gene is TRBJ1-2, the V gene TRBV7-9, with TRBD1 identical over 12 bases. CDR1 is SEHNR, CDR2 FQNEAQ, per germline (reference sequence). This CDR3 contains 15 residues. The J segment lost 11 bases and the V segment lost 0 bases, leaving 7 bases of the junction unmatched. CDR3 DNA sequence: TGTGCCAGCAGCTTAGCGACCGGGACAGGGGGCCTATACACCTTC. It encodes CASSLATGTGGLYTF.

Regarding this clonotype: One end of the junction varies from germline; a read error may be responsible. CDR3 in DNA: TGCGCCAGCGGCTTGACAGGGGGTTTCGACTATGTCTACACCTTC. Translating gives CASGLTGGFDYVYTF. The chain joins TRBV5-1 to TRBJ1-2, with 9 bases that match TRBD1. Looked up from germline, CDR1 is SGHRS and CDR2 is YFSETQ. This CDR3 is built from 15 residues.

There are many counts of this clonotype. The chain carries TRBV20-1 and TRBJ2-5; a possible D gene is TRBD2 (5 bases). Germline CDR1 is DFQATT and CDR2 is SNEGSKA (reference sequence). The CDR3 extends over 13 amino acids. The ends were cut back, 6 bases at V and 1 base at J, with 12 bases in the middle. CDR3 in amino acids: CSARGPSQETQYF. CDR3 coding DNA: TGCAGTGCCCGGGGTCCCTCCCAAGAGACCCAGTACTTC.

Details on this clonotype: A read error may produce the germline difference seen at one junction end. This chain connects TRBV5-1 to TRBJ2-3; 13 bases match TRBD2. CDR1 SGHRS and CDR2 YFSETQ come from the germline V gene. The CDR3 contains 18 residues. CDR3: CASSMTGLAGVRADTQYF. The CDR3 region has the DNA TGCGCCAGCAGCATGACCGGACTAGCGGGAGTTAGGGCAGATACACAGTATTTT.

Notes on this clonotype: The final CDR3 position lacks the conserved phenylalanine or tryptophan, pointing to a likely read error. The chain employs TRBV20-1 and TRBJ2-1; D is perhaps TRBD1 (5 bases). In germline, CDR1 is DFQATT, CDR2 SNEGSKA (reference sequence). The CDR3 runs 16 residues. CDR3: CSAIGTQDKSYNEQFL. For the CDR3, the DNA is TGTAGTGCCATAGGCACTCAGGACAAATCCTACAATGAGCAGTTCTTA.